The TCR beta chain under discussion was sequenced for a study of response to subunit inactivated influenza vaccine. From the RT-PCR reads, TCRdb called clonotypes with MiXCR, one entry per CDR3 protein. This sample has approximately 310,000 distinct CDR3 sequences, with about a fifth found just once. This CDR3 region has 16 residues. Germline V gene data show CDR1 as SGHTA and CDR2 as FQGNSA. V was cut by 5 bases and J by 2 bases, with 18 bases left in between. This clonotype was recorded a few times. The genes are TRBV7-2 and TRBJ1-2; D might be TRBD1 (5 bases). This specimen was PBMCs from blood, taken roughly 20 months after vaccination. This sequence originates from a man between 50 and 75 years old who received an inactivated influenza vaccine. Written as DNA, the CDR3 is TGTGCCAGCAGCCTCAATCCCCCGACAGCCAACTATGGCTACACCTTC. It yields the protein CASSLNPPTANYGYTF.